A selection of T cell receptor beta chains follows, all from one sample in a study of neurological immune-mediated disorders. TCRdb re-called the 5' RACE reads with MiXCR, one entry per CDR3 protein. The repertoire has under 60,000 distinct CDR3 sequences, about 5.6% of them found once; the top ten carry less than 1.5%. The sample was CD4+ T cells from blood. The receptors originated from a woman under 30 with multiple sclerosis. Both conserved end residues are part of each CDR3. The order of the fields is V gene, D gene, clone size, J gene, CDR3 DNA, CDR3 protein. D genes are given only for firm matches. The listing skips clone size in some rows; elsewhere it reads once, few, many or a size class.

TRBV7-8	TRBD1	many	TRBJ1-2	TGTGCCAGCAGCTTAGGAAGGACAGGGGGCGGCTATGGCTACACCTTC	CASSLGRTGGGYGYTF
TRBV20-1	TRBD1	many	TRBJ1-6	TGCAGTGCTAGAGGGGGACAGGGGGCGAATTCACCCCTCCACTTT	CSARGGQGANSPLHF
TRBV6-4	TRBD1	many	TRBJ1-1	TGTGCCAGCAGTGCCGGGACAGCTAACACTGAAGCTTTCTTT	CASSAGTANTEAFF
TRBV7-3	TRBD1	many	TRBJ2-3	TGTGCCAGCAGCCTGGACAGGGGGGCCACAGATACGCAGTATTTT	CASSLDRGATDTQYF
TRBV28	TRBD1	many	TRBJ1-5	TGTGCCAGCAGTTCTCGACAGGGGTGGCAGCCCCAGCATTTT	CASSSRQGWQPQHF
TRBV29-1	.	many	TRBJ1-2	TGCAGCGTTGATGGGTATCCTGAGGGCTACACCTTC	CSVDGYPEGYTF
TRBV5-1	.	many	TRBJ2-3	TGCGCCAGCAGCGTAGGGGGCACAGATACGCAGTATTTT	CASSVGGTDTQYF
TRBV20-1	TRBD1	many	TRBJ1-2	TGCAGTGCTAGCGTGACAGGGGGCCGGGGCTACACCTTC	CSASVTGGRGYTF
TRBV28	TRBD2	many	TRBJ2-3	TGTGCCAGCAGTTTTAGAGGGAGGGCGGGCACAGATACGCAGTATTTT	CASSFRGRAGTDTQYF
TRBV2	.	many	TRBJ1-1	TGTGCCAGCAGTTCCGGGACCAAAATCGTGGACACTGAAGCTTTCTTT	CASSSGTKIVDTEAFF
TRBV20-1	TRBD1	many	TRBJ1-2	TGCAGTGCTAGAGATATGACAGGGCTGGGTGGCTACACCTTC	CSARDMTGLGGYTF
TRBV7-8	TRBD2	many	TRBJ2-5	TGTGCCAGCAGCTTAGTTAACCTAGCGGCTCAAGAGACCCAGTACTTC	CASSLVNLAAQETQYF
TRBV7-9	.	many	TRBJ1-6	TGTGCCAGCGGCCGAGAAGGCAGCTCCTATAATTCACCCCTCCACTTT	CASGREGSSYNSPLHF
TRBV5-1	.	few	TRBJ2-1	TGCGCCAGCAGCTTGCGACAATTCGAGCAGTTCTTC	CASSLRQFEQFF
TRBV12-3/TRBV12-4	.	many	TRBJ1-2	TGTGCCAGCAGTTCGGACGGGAACTATGGCTACACCTTC	CASSSDGNYGYTF
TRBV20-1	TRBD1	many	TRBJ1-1	TGCAGTGCTAGAGCCTTAGGGGGCGCGGAGACTGAAGCTTTCTTT	CSARALGGAETEAFF
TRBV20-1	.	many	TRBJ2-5	TGCAGTGCTAGCCCTCGACGAGGGGCGGGGCAGTACTTC	CSASPRRGAGQYF
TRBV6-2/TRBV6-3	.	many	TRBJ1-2	TGTGCCACGTGGCCCCTAAAGGGACTATATGGCTACACCTTC	CATWPLKGLYGYTF
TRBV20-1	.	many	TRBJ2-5	TGCAGTGCTAGAAATGACAGGCACCAAGAGACCCAGTACTTC	CSARNDRHQETQYF
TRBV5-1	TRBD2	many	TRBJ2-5	TGCGCCAGCAGCTTCGACCCGGGACTAGCTTTAGAGACCCAGTACTTC	CASSFDPGLALETQYF
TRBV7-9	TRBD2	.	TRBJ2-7	TGTGCCAGCAGCTTAAGCGGGACCACCTCCTACGAGCAGTACTTC	CASSLSGTTSYEQYF
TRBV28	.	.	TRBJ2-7	TGTGCCAGCAGTTTATATGGGATTCAAAGGGGGACCTACGAGCAGTACTTC	CASSLYGIQRGTYEQYF
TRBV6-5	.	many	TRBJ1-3	TGTGCCAGCAGACGACGCTACTCAGGAAACACCATATATTTT	CASRRRYSGNTIYF
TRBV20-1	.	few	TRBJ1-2	TGCAGTGCTACAGTCGTTTATGGCTACACCTTC	CSATVVYGYTF
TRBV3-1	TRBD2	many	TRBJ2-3	TGTGCCAGCAGCCAAGTAGCGGGGGGGAGGTCAGATACGCAGTATTTT	CASSQVAGGRSDTQYF
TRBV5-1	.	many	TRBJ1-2	TGCGCCAGCAGCTTGGATCCGGCCTACTATGGCTACACCTTC	CASSLDPAYYGYTF
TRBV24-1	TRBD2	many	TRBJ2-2	TGTGCCACCAGTGATCGAACTAGCGGGAGTAAATCCGGGGAGCTGTTTTTT	CATSDRTSGSKSGELFF
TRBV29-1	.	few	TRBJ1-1	TGCAGCGTTGAAGCTCCGGGCAGTTTACCCCCCACTGAAGCTTTCTTT	CSVEAPGSLPPTEAFF
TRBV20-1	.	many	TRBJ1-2	TGCAGTGCTAGTACGGGACGGAACTATGGCTACACCTTC	CSASTGRNYGYTF
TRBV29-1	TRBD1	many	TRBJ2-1	TGCAGCGTTGGACAGGGGGCGAACAATGAGCAGTTCTTC	CSVGQGANNEQFF
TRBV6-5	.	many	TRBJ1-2	TGTGCCAGCAGTTACCAGAGACTGGGGGCGATGACTAACTATGGCTACACCTTC	CASSYQRLGAMTNYGYTF
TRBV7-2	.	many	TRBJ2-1	TGTGCCAGCAGCGGGGAAAGCTCCTACAATGAGCAGTTCTTC	CASSGESSYNEQFF
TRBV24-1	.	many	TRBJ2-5	TGTGCCACCAGTGATTTTGAAGAGACCCAGTACTTC	CATSDFEETQYF
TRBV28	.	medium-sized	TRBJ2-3	TGTGCCAGCCTCGGCCCAACTAGCACAGATACGCAGTATTTT	CASLGPTSTDTQYF
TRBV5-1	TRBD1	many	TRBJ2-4	TGCGCCAGCAGCGGGACAGTAAACAAAAACATTCAGTACTTC	CASSGTVNKNIQYF
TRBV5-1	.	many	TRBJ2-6	TGCGCCAGCAGCTTGCTTTCGACTGGGGCCAACGTCCTGACTTTC	CASSLLSTGANVLTF
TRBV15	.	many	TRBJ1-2	TGTGCCACCAGCAGGGATGGTACAGGGATCGATGGCTACACCTTC	CATSRDGTGIDGYTF
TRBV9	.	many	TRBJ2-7	TGTGCCAGCAGCGCCCGGGACGGTACATCCTACGAGCAGTACTTC	CASSARDGTSYEQYF
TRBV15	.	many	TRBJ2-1	TGTGCCACCAGCGGGCCGGCTAGCGCGACTAATGAGCAGTTCTTC	CATSGPASATNEQFF
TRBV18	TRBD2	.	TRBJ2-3	TGTGCCAGCTCACCTGTAGCGGGGATCACAGATACGCAGTATTTT	CASSPVAGITDTQYF
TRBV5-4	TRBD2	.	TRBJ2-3	TGTGCCAGCAGCCCGGGACTAGCGGGGGCCCACACAGATACGCAGTATTTT	CASSPGLAGAHTDTQYF
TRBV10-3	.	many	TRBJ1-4	TGTGCCATCTCGGACAGTAACAGTGCAACTAATGAAAAACTGTTTTTT	CAISDSNSATNEKLFF
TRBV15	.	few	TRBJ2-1	TGTGCCACCAGCATCTACAGGGAATCCTACAATGAGCAGTTCTTC	CATSIYRESYNEQFF
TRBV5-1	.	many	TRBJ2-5	TGCGCCAGCAGCTTCAGGGGACCGGAGACCCAGTACTTC	CASSFRGPETQYF
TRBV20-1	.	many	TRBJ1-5	TGCAGTGCGGGGACTCAGGGAGATTATAGCAATCAGCCCCAGCATTTT	CSAGTQGDYSNQPQHF
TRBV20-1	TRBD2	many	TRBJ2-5	TGCAGTGCTCACCATCCCGGGACTAGAGGTGAAGAGACCCAGTACTTC	CSAHHPGTRGEETQYF
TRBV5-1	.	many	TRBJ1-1	TGCGCCAGCAGCTTGTCGGTCATCGGGGGCACTGAAGCTTTCTTT	CASSLSVIGGTEAFF
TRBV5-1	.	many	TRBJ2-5	TGCGCCAGCAGCCGACAGCGGACCACCCAAGAGACCCAGTACTTC	CASSRQRTTQETQYF
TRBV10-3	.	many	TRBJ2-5	TGTGCCATCAGTGTTAAGCTGGGCCAAGAGACCCAGTACTTC	CAISVKLGQETQYF
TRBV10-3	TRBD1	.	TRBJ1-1	TGTGCCGCCGGACAGGCGCTTCGAGGGGGCACTGAAGCTTTCTTT	CAAGQALRGGTEAFF
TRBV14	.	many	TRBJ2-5	TGTGCCAGCAGCCAAGGTCAGGGGAAAGAGACCCAGTACTTC	CASSQGQGKETQYF
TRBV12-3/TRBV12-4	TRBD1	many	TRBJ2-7	TGTGCCAGCAGTTCCGGACAGGGCCTTAACGAGCAGTACTTC	CASSSGQGLNEQYF
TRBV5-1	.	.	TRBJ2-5	TGCGCCAGCAGCTGGGGCACAACGGGGGAAGAGACCCAGTACTTC	CASSWGTTGEETQYF
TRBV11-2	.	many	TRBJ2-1	TGTGCCAGCACCAGAAACAATGAGCAGTTCTTC	CASTRNNEQFF